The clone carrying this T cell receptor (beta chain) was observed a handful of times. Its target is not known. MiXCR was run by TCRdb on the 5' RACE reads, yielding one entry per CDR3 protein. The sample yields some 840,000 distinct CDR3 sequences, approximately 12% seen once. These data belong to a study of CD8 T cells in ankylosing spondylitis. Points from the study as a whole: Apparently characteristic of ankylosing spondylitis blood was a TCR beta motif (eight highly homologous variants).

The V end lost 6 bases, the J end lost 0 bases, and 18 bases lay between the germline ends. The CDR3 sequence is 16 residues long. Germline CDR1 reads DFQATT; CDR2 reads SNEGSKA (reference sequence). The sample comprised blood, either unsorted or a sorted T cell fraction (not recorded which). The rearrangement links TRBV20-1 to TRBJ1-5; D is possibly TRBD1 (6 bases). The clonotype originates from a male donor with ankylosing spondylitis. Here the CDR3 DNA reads TGCAGTGCAAAAGCCTTGGACAGTTATAGCAATCAGCCCCAGCATTTT. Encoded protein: CSAKALDSYSNQPQHF.